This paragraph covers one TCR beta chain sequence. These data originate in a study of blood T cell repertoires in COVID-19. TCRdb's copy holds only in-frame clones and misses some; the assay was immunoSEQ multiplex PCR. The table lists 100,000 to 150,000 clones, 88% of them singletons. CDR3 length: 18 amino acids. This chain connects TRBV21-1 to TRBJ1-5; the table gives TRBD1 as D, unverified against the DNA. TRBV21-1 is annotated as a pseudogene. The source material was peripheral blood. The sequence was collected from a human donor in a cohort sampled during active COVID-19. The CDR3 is CASSKDGTGCGSDQPQHF. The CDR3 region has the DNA TGTGCCAGCAGCAAGGACGGGACAGGGTGTGGTTCCGACCAGCCCCAGCATTTT.